The sequence of this T cell receptor beta chain was determined in a study of chemoradiotherapy in HPV16-positive cancers. Findings of the study overall: Only a couple of HPV16-positive patients supplied the functional HPV-specificity definition. Candidate HPV-specific clones and E7-related TCR motifs grew in tumor during treatment.

Repertoires were sampled repeatedly during chemoradiotherapy. As regards this clone: Its specificity is not known.

Repertoires were generated with immunoSEQ multiplex PCR, while TCRdb's copy carries only in-frame clones and drops some. The table has roughly 39,000 clones, 76% seen once. This TCR was recovered from a human donor with HPV-associated anogenital cancer. The specimen comprised blood, sampled from a patient who underwent chemoradiotherapy.

The CDR3 loop is CAISEMGGYTF. The CDR3 region has the DNA TGTGCCATCAGTGAGATGGGGGGCTACACCTTC. V gene TRBV10-3 combines with J gene TRBJ1-2; no clear D gene. Trimming took off 2 bases at V and 8 bases at J, with 6 bases between the two ends. The CDR3 covers 11 residues. CDR1 is ENHRY, CDR2 SYGVKD, per germline.